This paragraph covers one T cell receptor (beta chain) sequence. Its antigen is not identified. The data originate from a study of Graves' ophthalmopathy and Graves' hyperthyroidism. The wider study: In this cohort's terms, stable hyperthyroidism meant no ophthalmopathy by 18 months of follow-up.

Whole-study findings and limits: A 13-signature model separated ophthalmopathy from stable hyperthyroidism, reaching about 88% sensitivity and roughly 84% specificity cross-validated. For predicting ophthalmopathy progression, the model had approximately 70% sensitivity and 72% to 85% specificity.

Using RNA transcripts, the TCR beta CDR3 regions were amplified. RT-PCR was first run with HTBI primers, then multiplex PCR in a second round. One entry per CDR3 protein, called by TCRdb with MiXCR from the multiplex PCR reads. The top ten hold over 8.5% of the sample, which has over a million distinct CDR3 sequences, 36% seen once. CDR1 and CDR2 (germline): SGHTA, FQGTGA. The CDR3 loop spans 20 amino acids. V lost 0 bases, J lost 6 bases, and 24 bases lay in between. J is TRBJ1-6 and V is TRBV7-3; maybe TRBD1 (6 bases). This clonotype originated in an adult man with Graves' hyperthyroidism. The specimen sequenced was peripheral blood or thyroid tissue (not recorded which). The DNA for the CDR3 is TGTGCCAGCAGCTTAACCTCGGGGGCCTTCCAGACCGCGGTTAATTCACCCCTCCACTTT. This gives the protein CASSLTSGAFQTAVNSPLHF.